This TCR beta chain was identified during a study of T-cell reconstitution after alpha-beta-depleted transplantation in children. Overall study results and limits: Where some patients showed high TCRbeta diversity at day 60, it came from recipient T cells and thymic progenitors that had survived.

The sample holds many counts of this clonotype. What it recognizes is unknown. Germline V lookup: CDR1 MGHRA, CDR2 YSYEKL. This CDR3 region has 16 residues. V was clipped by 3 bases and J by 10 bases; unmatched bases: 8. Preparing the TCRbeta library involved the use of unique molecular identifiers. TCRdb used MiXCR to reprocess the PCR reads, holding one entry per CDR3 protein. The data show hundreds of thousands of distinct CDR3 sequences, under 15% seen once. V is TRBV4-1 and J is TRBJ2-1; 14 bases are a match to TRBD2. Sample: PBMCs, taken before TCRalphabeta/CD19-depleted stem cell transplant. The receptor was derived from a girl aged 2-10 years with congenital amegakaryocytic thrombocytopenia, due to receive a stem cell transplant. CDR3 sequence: CASSHTGTSGSREQFF. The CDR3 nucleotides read TGCGCCAGCAGCCATACCGGGACTAGCGGGAGTCGCGAGCAGTTCTTC.